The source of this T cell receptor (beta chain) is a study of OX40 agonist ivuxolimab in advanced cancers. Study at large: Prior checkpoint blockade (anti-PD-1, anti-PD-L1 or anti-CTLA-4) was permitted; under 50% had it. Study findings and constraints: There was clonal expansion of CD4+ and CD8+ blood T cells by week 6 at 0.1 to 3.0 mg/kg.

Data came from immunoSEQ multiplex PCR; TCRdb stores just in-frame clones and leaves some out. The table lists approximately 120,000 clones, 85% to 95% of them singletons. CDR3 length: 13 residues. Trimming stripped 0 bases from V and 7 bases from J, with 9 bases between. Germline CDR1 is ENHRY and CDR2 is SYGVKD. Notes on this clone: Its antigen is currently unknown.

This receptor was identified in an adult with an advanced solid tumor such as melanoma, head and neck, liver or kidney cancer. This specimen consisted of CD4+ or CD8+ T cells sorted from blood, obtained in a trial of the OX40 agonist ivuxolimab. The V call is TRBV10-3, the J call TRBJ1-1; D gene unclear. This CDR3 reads CAISESPGDEAFF. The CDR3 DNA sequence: TGTGCCATCAGTGAGTCCCCCGGGGATGAAGCTTTCTTT.